The next 8 T cell receptor beta chains were all read from a single sample in a study of OX40 agonist ivuxolimab in advanced cancers. TCRdb keeps only in-frame clones here, not all; method: immunoSEQ multiplex PCR. The sample holds tens of thousands of clones; around four fifths are singletons and the top ten take 0.95% to 1.5%. The source was CD4+ or CD8+ T cells sorted from blood, collected in a trial of the OX40 agonist ivuxolimab. These receptor sequences come from an adult with an advanced solid tumor such as melanoma, head and neck, liver or kidney cancer.

The rearrangement links TRBV7-9 to TRBJ1-1, with D possibly being TRBD1 (6 bases). The CDR3 is 15 residues long. V lost 5 bases to trimming and J lost 2 bases, with 15 bases between them. Germline V gene sequence: CDR1 SEHNR, CDR2 FQNEAQ (reference sequence). This chain's CDR3 is CASSPSWGLNTEAFF. CDR3 coding DNA: TGTGCCAGCAGCCCGTCCTGGGGGCTAAACACTGAAGCTTTCTTT.

J is TRBJ1-1 and V is TRBV28, with D perhaps matching TRBD1 (5 bases). CDR1 is MDHEN, CDR2 SYDVKM, per germline. V lost 2 bases to trimming and J lost 6 bases, with 22 bases between them. The CDR3 totals 17 residues. CDR3 sequence (DNA): TGTGCCAGCAGTTTAAGTAGGGGAGGGGCAGGGAGCTCTGAAGCTTTCTTT. This encodes CASSLSRGGAGSSEAFF. The complete variable domain, with remaining parts taken from reference TRBV28 and TRBJ1-1, reads DVKVTQSSRYLVKRTGEKVFLECVQDMDHENMFWYRQDPGLGLRLIYFSYDVKMKEKGDIPEGYSVSREKKERFSLILESASTNQTSMYLCASSLSRGGAGSSEAFFGQGTRLTVV.

J is TRBJ2-7 and V is TRBV30; D is perhaps TRBD2 (6 bases). V dropped 7 bases and J dropped 3 bases, with 13 bases sitting between them. This CDR3 contains 12 residues. Germline CDR1 reads GTSNPN; CDR2 reads SVGIG (reference sequence). The CDR3 protein is CALTRGGYEQYF. CDR3 DNA: TGTGCCTTAACACGGGGAGGCTACGAGCAGTACTTC.

This chain links TRBV2 with TRBJ2-1; D possibly corresponds to TRBD2 (5 bases). V shed 7 bases and J shed 3 bases, with 16 bases lying between them. This CDR3 has 15 residues. Per germline, CDR1 SNHLY and CDR2 FYNNEI. The CDR3 DNA reads as TGTGCCAGCACACTCACTAGGGTCGTCTACAATGAGCAGTTCTTC. It specifies CASTLTRVVYNEQFF. The variable domain in full, with the rest retrieved from reference TRBV2 and TRBJ2-1, is EPEVTQTPSHQVTQMGQEVILRCVPISNHLYFYWYRQILGQKVEFLVSFYNNEISEKSEIFDDQFSVERPDGSNFTLKIRSTKLEDSAMYFCASTLTRVVYNEQFFGPGTRLTVL.

The chain combines TRBV14 with TRBJ2-4; possibly TRBD1 or TRBD2 for D (5 bases each). The CDR3 has 17 amino acids. Germline-derived CDR1 and CDR2 are SGHDN and FVKESK. Trimming took 1 base from V and 0 from J, leaving 13 bases between them. The CDR3 DNA reads as TGTGCCAGCAGCCAAGGTGGGGGTGTCCTAGCCAAAAACATTCAGTACTTC. Translation: CASSQGGGVLAKNIQYF.

The genes are TRBV19 and TRBJ2-7, with D maybe TRBD2 (5 bases). Trimming took off 1 base at V and 7 bases at J, with 14 bases between the two ends. Germline V gene data show CDR1 as LNHDA and CDR2 as SQIVND (reference sequence). The CDR3 sequence is 14 residues long. CDR3 DNA sequence: TGTGCCAGTAGTATAGTCAGCGGAGTAGGAGAGCAGTACTTC. As protein: CASSIVSGVGEQYF.

This clone appeared once. The gene calls are TRBV11-2 and TRBJ2-2, with D possibly matching TRBD2 (5 bases). The V gene lost 2 bases and the J gene lost 3 bases, with 13 bases spanning the gap. The CDR3 totals 16 residues. CDR1 is SGHAT, CDR2 FQNNGV, per germline. DNA for the CDR3: TGTGCCAGCAGCTTAAACACTTGGGGAGACACCGGGGAGCTGTTTTTT. The encoded protein is CASSLNTWGDTGELFF.

V is TRBV5-4 and J is TRBJ2-3; either TRBD1 or TRBD2 may supply D (6 bases each). The CDR3 length is 16 residues. V lost 4 bases and J 3 bases, leaving 18 bases between the germline ends. Germline V gene sequence: CDR1 SGHNT, CDR2 YYREEE (reference sequence). CDR3 in DNA: TGTGCCAGCAGCGTTCCGGGGGCCCCTGGGACAGATACGCAGTATTTT. Translating gives CASSVPGAPGTDTQYF.